This T cell receptor (beta chain) was profiled in a study of beta chain features in type 1 diabetes. The CDR3 length is 20 residues. With V trimmed by 8 bases and J by 0 bases, 16 bases remained unmatched. Germline CDR1 MDHEN, CDR2 SYDVKM. TCRB transcripts that were expressed got sequenced, as all of the isolated RNA had been reverse transcribed. Sequenced by immunoSEQ multiplex PCR; TCRdb stores in-frame clones only, minus some. The data show 150,000 or so clones, approximately 52% seen once. The sequencing sample was made of Tregs from blood. This clonotype originated in a man between 18 and 29 years old in good health. The rearrangement links TRBV28 to TRBJ2-2; TRBD2 matches at 12 bases. The CDR3 protein is CASRTRTKLAGGPNTGELFF. The CDR3 coding sequence is TGTGCCAGCCGAACGAGGACGAAACTAGCGGGGGGCCCGAACACCGGGGAGCTGTTTTTT.